This TCR beta chain came from a study of cytomegalovirus exposure and HLA in healthy donors. General observations from the study: A subsequent analysis found that TCR clusters from the first cohort also tended to co-occur in the approximately 110 validation repertoires, with around 94% of cluster scores above 0. The investigators catalogued 150 to 200 TCR beta chains as cytomegalovirus-associated. Among the CMV-associated chains, a few were confirmed in vitro as specific for CMV antigens.

TCRdb keeps only in-frame clones here, not all; method: immunoSEQ multiplex PCR. This sample yields around 93,000 clones, of which 85% are seen a single time; 20% belongs to the top ten. The donors belonged to the roughly 110-subject validation cohort, separate from the roughly 650-subject first cohort. With respect to this clone: The antigen is unknown.

The germline V and J ends were trimmed by 0 bases and 9 bases, with 18 bases remaining between them. CDR1 and CDR2 from the germline V gene are WSHSY and SAAADI. CDR3 size: 16 residues. The chain is built from TRBV10-2 and TRBJ2-1, with D maybe TRBD2 (5 bases). Sequencing was carried out using PBMCs. The receptor was derived from a man younger than 35 in good health and CMV-seropositive. CDR3 nucleotides: TGCGCCAGCAGTGAGTCGTTACGTACTAGTCAGATTGAGCAGTTCTTC. It yields the protein CASSESLRTSQIEQFF.